The clone carrying this T cell receptor (beta chain) was seen once. Antigen unknown. A much larger clone lies one base from this, so it may be a read error. The sample originates from a study of T-cell reconstitution after alpha-beta-depleted transplantation in children. Study-level results: When one year had passed after transplant, most T-cell counts and diversity came from newly produced T cells. Certain patients had high TCRbeta diversity at day 60, and it came from recipient T cells and thymic progenitors that survived. Alpha-beta T cells present about two months after transplant were reported to originate from several hundred expanded graft clones.

The V gene's germline CDR1 is WSHSY and CDR2 SAAADI. CDR3 length: 13 residues. The ends were cut back, 4 bases at V and 5 bases at J, with 9 bases in the middle. Preparation of the TCRbeta library used unique molecular identifiers. TCRdb ran MiXCR on the PCR reads and lists one entry per CDR3 protein. This sample has around 440,000 distinct CDR3 sequences, with over 9.5% found just once. The J gene is TRBJ2-1, the V gene TRBV10-2; D may be TRBD1 (5 bases). Sequencing used PBMCs, obtained before TCRalphabeta/CD19-depleted stem cell transplant. This TCR derives from a child between 2 and 9 years old with inherited bone marrow failure, due to receive a stem cell transplant. This CDR3 reads CASSGTLDNEQFF. The CDR3 DNA sequence: TGCGCCAGCAGTGGGACACTCGACAATGAGCAGTTCTTC.